This entry concerns a single TCR beta chain. Antigen: not known. The assay was immunoSEQ multiplex PCR, and TCRdb's table has in-frame clones only and misses some. The sample has around 180,000 clones, about 84% seen once. This record comes from a study of cytomegalovirus exposure and HLA in healthy donors. Points from the study as a whole: The majority of TCR sequences were rare, yet some public TCRs appeared in many donors. A few chains linked to CMV were shown in vitro to be specific for CMV antigens. Subsequent analysis of the 110 or so validation repertoires found a tendency for first-cohort TCR clusters to co-occur.

Germline-derived CDR1 and CDR2 are SGHRS and YFSETQ. CDR3 size: 12 residues. The ends were cut back, 7 bases at V and 4 bases at J, with 12 bases in the middle. The sequencing sample was made of PBMCs. The sequence derives from a young woman in good health and CMV-seronegative. The chain uses TRBV5-1 and TRBJ2-7; D is perhaps TRBD2 (6 bases). CDR3 DNA sequence: TGCGCCAGCCGCGGACTATTTTACGAGCAGTACTTC. This translates into CASRGLFYEQYF.